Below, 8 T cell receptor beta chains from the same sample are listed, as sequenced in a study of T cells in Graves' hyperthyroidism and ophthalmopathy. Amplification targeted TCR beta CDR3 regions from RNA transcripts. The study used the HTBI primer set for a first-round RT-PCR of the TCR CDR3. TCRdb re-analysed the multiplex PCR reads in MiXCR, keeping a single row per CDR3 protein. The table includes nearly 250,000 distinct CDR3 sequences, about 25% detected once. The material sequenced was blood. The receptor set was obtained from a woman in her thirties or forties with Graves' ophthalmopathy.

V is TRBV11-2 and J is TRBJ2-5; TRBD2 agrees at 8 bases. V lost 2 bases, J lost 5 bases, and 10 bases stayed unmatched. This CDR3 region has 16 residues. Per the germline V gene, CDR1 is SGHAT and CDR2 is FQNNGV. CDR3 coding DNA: TGTGCCAGCAGCTTATCAACGGGAGGGCCGCGGGAGACCCAGTACTTC. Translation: CASSLSTGGPRETQYF.

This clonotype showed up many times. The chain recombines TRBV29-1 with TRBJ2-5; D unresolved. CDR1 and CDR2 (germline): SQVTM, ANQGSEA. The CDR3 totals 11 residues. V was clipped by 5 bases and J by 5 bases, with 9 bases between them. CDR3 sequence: CSVPKVETQYF. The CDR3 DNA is TGCAGCGTTCCGAAGGTGGAGACCCAGTACTTC.

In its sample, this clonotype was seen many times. CDR3 protein: CASNYLGGVGELFF. CDR3 sequence (DNA): TGTGCCAGCAACTACTTAGGAGGGGTCGGGGAGCTGTTTTTT. V usage is TRBV6-2 or TRBV6-3 and J usage is TRBJ2-2; D perhaps matches TRBD2 (6 bases). This CDR3 contains 14 residues. Germline loops: CDR1 MNHEY, CDR2 SVGEGT. Trimming cost V 7 bases and J 7 bases, with 16 bases left between them.

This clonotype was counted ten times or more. The CDR3 bases are TGTGCCAGCAGTGCTACCAGGCTCTCCTACGAGCAGTACTTC. Protein product: CASSATRLSYEQYF. The chain is built from TRBV2 and TRBJ2-7; D gene uncertain. Germline CDR1 reads SNHLY; CDR2 reads FYNNEI. The V and J ends lost 4 bases and 0 bases respectively, with 10 bases between them. The CDR3 has 14 amino acids.

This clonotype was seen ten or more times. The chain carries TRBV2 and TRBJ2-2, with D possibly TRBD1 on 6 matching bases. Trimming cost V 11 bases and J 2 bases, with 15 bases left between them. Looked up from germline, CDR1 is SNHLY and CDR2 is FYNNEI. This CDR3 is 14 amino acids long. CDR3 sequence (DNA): TGTGCCGGTCGACAGGCTCCAAACACCGGGGAGCTGTTTTTT. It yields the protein CAGRQAPNTGELFF.

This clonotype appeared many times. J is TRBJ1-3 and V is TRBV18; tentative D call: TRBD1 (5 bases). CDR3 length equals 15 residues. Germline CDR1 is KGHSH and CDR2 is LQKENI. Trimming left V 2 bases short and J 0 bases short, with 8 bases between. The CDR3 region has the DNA TGTGCCAGCTCACCAACGACAGTCTCTGGAAACACCATATATTTT. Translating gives CASSPTTVSGNTIYF.

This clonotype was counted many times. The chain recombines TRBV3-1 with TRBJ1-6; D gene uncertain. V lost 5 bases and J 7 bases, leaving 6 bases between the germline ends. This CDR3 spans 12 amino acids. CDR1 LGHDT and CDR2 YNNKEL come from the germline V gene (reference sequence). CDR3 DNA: TGTGCCAGCAGCAAAGGGAATTCACCCCTCCACTTT. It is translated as CASSKGNSPLHF.

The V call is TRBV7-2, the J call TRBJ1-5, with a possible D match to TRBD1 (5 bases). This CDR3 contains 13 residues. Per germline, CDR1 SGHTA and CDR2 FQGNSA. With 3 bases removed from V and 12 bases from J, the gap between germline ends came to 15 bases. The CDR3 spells CASSFSPGPFQHF. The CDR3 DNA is TGTGCCAGCAGCTTTTCACCGGGACCCTTCCAGCATTTT.